This T cell receptor beta chain was captured in a study of neoadjuvant anti-PD-1 for oral cavity cancer. Study context: Before surgery, most patients got three to four biweekly 3 mg/kg nivolumab doses. Findings of the study overall: Post-nivolumab, blood T cell clonality was significantly elevated in non-responders.

On this clone itself: The antigen is unknown.

Patients had HPV-negative, locally advanced oral cavity squamous cell carcinoma. Analysis of PBMCs was direct, with no culture step. Profiled with immunoSEQ multiplex PCR; TCRdb holds only in-frame clones, not every one. The profile covers 75,000 or so clones, with approximately 80% appearing a single time and approximately 3.4% taken by the ten largest. The sample here was PBMCs, taken before nivolumab (anti-PD-1) treatment. The TCR comes from a person aged 35-79 years with oral cavity squamous cell carcinoma.

The chain's CDR3 is CASTRDTAGQKETQYF. CDR3 bases: TGTGCCAGCACGCGGGATACCGCCGGACAAAAAGAGACCCAGTACTTC. This chain connects TRBV2 to TRBJ2-5, with D possibly being TRBD2 (6 bases). Germline V lookup: CDR1 SNHLY, CDR2 FYNNEI. The CDR3 runs 16 residues. V was shortened by 7 bases and J by 3 bases, with 21 bases between the two germline ends.